This T cell receptor (beta chain) is from a study of blood T cell repertoires in COVID-19. Study as a whole: Samples representing acute and convalescent COVID-19 were sourced from the United States, Italy and Spain. In each case, the material was cDNA or gDNA derived from T cells, B-cell-depleted T cells, or PBMCs.

Trimming removed 4 bases from V and 4 bases from J; junction bases left unmatched: 4. The CDR3 extends over 14 amino acids. Germline values: CDR1 MRHNA, CDR2 SNTAGT. Per the authors' pipeline: Cell counts per sample came from amplifying reference gene primers. The data were produced by immunoSEQ multiplex PCR, yet TCRdb's version contains in-frame clones alone and is incomplete. From that table come the V and J calls and clone size; the DNA was used to work out D and trimming. This sample has tens of thousands of clones, with 65% to 90% found just once. The table lists this clone with a count of one. This clonotype was sampled from a man between 40 and 49 years old with acute or convalescent COVID-19. The J gene is TRBJ2-3, the V gene TRBV6-4; 8 bases are shared with TRBD2. The source material was peripheral blood. CDR3 in amino acids: CASSAAGDPDTQYF. CDR3 sequence (DNA): TGTGCCAGCAGTGCAGCGGGGGATCCAGATACGCAGTATTTT.